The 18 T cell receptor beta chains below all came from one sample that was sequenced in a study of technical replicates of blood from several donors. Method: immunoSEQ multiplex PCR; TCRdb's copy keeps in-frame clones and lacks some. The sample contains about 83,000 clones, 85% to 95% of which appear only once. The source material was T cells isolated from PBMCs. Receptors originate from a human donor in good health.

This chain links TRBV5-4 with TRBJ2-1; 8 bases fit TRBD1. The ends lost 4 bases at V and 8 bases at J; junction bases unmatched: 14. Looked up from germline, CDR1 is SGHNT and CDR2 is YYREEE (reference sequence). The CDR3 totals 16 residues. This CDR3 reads CASSPYPGQVGYEQFF. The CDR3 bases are TGTGCCAGCAGCCCCTATCCGGGACAGGTGGGTTATGAGCAGTTCTTC.

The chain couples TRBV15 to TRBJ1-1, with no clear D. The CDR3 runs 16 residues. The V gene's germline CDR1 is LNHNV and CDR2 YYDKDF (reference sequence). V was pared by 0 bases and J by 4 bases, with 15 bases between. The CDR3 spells CATSRELAGVGTEAFF. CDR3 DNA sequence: TGTGCCACCAGCAGAGAGTTAGCGGGAGTAGGCACTGAAGCTTTCTTT.

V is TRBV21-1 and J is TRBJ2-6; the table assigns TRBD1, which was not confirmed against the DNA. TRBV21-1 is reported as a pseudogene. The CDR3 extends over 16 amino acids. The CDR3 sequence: CASGLATGAGANVLTF. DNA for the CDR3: TGTGCCAGCGGCCTAGCTACAGGGGCTGGGGCCAACGTCCTGACTTTC.

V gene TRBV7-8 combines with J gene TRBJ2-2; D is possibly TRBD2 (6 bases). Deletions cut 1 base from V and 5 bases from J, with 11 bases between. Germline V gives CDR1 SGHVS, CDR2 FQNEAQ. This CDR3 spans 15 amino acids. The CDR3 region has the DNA TGTGCCAGCAGCTTAGATCTCAGCGGGACCGGGGAGCTGTTTTTT. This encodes CASSLDLSGTGELFF.

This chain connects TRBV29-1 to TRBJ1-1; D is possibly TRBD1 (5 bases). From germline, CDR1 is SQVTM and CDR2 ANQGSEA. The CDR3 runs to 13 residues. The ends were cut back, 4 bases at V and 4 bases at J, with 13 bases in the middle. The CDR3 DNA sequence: TGCAGCGTTGCAGGGTTCAAGTCCACTGAAGCTTTCTTT. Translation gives CSVAGFKSTEAFF. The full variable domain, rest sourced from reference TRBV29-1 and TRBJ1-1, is SAVISQKPSRDICQRGTSLTIQCQVDSQVTMMFWYRQQPGQSLTLIATANQGSEATYESGFVIDKFPISRPNLTFSTLTVSNMSPEDSSIYLCSVAGFKSTEAFFGQGTRLTVV.

CDR3 protein: CASSEKGAPASMVGYTF. The CDR3 nucleotides read TGTGCCAGTAGTGAGAAGGGGGCGCCGGCGTCGATGGTTGGCTACACCTTC. The rearrangement uses TRBV19 and TRBJ1-2; 7 nucleotides align to TRBD1. The CDR3 has 17 amino acids. Germline V gene lookup returns CDR1 LNHDA and CDR2 SQIVND (reference sequence). V dropped 5 bases and J dropped 7; count of bases not matched to a gene: 19. Variable domain in full (rest from reference TRBV19 and TRBJ1-2): DGGITQSPKYLFRKEGQNVTLSCEQNLNHDAMYWYRQDPGQGLRLIYYSQIVNDFQKGDIAEGYSVSREKKESFPLTVTSAQKNPTAFYLCASSEKGAPASMVGYTFGSGTRLTVV.

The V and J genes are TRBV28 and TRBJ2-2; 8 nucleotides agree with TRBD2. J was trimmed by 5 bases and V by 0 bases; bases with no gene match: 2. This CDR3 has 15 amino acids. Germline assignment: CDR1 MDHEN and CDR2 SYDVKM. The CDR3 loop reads CASSLWASGTGELFF. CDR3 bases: TGTGCCAGCAGTTTATGGGCTAGCGGGACCGGGGAGCTGTTTTTT.

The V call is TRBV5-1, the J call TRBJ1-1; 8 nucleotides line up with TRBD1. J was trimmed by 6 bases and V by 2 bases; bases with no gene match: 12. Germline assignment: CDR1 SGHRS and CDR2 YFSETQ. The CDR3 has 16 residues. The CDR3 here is CASSFKDRGGGAEAFF. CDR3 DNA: TGCGCCAGCAGCTTCAAAGACAGGGGCGGAGGGGCTGAAGCTTTCTTT.

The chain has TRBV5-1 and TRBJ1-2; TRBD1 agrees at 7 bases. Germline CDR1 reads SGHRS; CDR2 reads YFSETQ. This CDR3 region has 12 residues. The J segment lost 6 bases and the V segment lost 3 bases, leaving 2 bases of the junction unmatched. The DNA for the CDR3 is TGCGCCAGCAGCTCGGGGACAGATGGCTACACCTTC. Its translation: CASSSGTDGYTF.

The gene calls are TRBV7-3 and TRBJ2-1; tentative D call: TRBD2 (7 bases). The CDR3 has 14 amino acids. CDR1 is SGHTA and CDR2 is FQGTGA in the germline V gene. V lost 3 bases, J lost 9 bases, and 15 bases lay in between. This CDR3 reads CASSLFGGPSEQFF. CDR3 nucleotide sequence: TGTGCCAGCAGCTTGTTCGGGGGGCCCAGTGAGCAGTTCTTC.

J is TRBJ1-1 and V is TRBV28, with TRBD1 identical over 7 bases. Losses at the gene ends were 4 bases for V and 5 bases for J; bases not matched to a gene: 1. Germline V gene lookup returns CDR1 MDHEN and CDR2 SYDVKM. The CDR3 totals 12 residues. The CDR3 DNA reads TGTGCCAGCAGTTCACAGGGGACTGAAGCTTTCTTT. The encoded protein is CASSSQGTEAFF. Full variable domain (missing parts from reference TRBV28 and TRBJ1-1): DVKVTQSSRYLVKRTGEKVFLECVQDMDHENMFWYRQDPGLGLRLIYFSYDVKMKEKGDIPEGYSVSREKKERFSLILESASTNQTSMYLCASSSQGTEAFFGQGTRLTVV.

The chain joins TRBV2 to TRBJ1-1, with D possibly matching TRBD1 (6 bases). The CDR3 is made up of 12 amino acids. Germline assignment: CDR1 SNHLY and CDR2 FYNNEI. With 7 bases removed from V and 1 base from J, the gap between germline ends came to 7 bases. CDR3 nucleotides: TGTGCCAGCAAACAGGGGAACACTGAAGCTTTCTTT. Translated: CASKQGNTEAFF.

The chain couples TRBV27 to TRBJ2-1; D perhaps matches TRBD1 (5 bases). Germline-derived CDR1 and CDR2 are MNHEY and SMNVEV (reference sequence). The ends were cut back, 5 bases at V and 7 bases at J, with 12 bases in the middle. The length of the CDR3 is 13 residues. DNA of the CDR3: TGTGCCAGCAGTAAAATTCAGGGAAATGAGCAGTTCTTC. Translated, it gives CASSKIQGNEQFF.

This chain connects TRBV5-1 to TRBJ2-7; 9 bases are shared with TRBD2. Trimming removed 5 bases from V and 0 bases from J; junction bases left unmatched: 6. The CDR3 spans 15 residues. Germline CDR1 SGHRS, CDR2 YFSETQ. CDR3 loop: CASRTSGFPSYEQYF. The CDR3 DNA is TGCGCCAGCAGGACTAGCGGATTCCCCTCCTACGAGCAGTACTTC.

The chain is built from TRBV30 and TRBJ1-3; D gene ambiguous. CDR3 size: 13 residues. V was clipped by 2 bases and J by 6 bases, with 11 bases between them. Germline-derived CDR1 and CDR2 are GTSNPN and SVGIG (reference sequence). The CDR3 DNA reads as TGTGCCTGGAGTCGGGGTATCGAAAACACCATATATTTT. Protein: CAWSRGIENTIYF.

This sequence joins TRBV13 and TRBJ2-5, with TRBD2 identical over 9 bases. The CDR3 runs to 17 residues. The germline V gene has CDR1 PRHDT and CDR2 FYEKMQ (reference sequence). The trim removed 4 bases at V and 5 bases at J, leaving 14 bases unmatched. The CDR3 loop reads CASSSRSSGGPGETQYF. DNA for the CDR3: TGTGCCAGCAGCTCCCGGAGTAGCGGGGGTCCCGGGGAGACCCAGTACTTC.

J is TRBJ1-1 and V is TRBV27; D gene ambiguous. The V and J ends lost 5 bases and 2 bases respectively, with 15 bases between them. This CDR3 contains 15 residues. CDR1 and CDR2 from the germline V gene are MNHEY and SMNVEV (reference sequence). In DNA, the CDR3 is TGTGCCAGCAGTCCGGTTTTGCGTGAAAACACTGAAGCTTTCTTT. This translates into CASSPVLRENTEAFF.

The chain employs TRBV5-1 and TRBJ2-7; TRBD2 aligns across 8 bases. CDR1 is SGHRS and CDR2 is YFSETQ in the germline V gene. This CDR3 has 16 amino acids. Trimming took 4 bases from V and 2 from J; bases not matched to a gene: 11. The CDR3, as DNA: TGCGCCAGCAGCCCGACTTTAGCGGGGCAAACCTACGAGCAGTACTTC. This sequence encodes CASSPTLAGQTYEQYF.